Listed here are 20 T cell receptor beta chains from one sample, sequenced in a study of blood T cell repertoires in COVID-19. Produced via immunoSEQ multiplex PCR; TCRdb's table is partial and in-frame only. The table lists around 76,000 clones, around 91% of them singletons. Sequencing was carried out using peripheral blood. These receptors were collected from a human donor in a cohort sampled during active COVID-19.

This clone was picked up one time. This chain uses TRBV7-6 with TRBJ1-2; TRBD1 might be the D (6 bases). Trimming removed 1 base at V and 6 bases at J, with 15 bases between. There are 15 residues in the CDR3. Per germline, CDR1 SGHVS and CDR2 FNYEAQ. CDR3 protein: CASSLVQGFGDGYTF. The CDR3 bases are TGTGCCAGCAGCTTAGTCCAGGGGTTTGGGGATGGCTACACCTTC.

The chain joins TRBV19 to TRBJ2-1, with 10 bases fitting TRBD1. After removal of 5 bases from V and 15 bases from J, the junction contained 10 bases not matched to a gene. CDR1 is LNHDA and CDR2 is SQIVND in the germline V gene (reference sequence). This CDR3 spans 13 amino acids. The CDR3 loop is CASSFGTGEVSFF. The CDR3 DNA is TGTGCCAGTAGTTTCGGGACAGGGGAGGTCTCGTTCTTC.

The V and J genes are TRBV7-2 and TRBJ2-2; D gene ambiguous. Deletions cut 2 bases from V and 4 bases from J, with 8 bases between. CDR3 length: 14 amino acids. Looked up from germline, CDR1 is SGHTA and CDR2 is FQGNSA. The CDR3: CASSLSRGTGELFF. The CDR3 nucleotides are TGTGCCAGCAGCTTATCTCGAGGCACCGGGGAGCTGTTTTTT.

The V call is TRBV19, the J call TRBJ1-2; TRBD1 matches at 7 bases. With V trimmed by 9 bases and J by 4 bases, 8 bases remained unmatched. CDR1 and CDR2 (germline): LNHDA, SQIVND (reference sequence). The CDR3 has 13 residues. CDR3 in DNA: TGTGCCAGCACACAGGGGATAGCCTATGGCTACACCTTC. This gives the protein CASTQGIAYGYTF.

The CDR3 protein is CASSLGSRENSPLHF. CDR3 bases: TGTGCCAGCAGCTTAGGTTCCCGAGAGAATTCACCCCTCCACTTT. This chain uses TRBV7-2 with TRBJ1-6, with D unresolved. Trimming cost V 1 base and J 7 bases, with 11 bases left between them. CDR3 size: 15 residues. Germline CDR1 SGHTA, CDR2 FQGNSA. The complete variable domain, with remaining parts taken from reference TRBV7-2 and TRBJ1-6, reads GAGVSQSPSNKVTEKGKDVELRCDPISGHTALYWYRQSLGQGLEFLIYFQGNSAPDKSGLPSDRFSAERTGGSVSTLTIQRTQQEDSAVYLCASSLGSRENSPLHFGNGTRLTVT.

A word on this clone: Other nucleotide sequences in the sample specify the same CDR3. The V gene is TRBV3-1 (or the pseudogene TRBV3-2), the J gene TRBJ2-3, with D hard to call. This CDR3 region has 11 residues. Germline CDR1 is LGHDT and CDR2 is YNNKEL (reference sequence). The germline V and J ends were trimmed by 3 bases and 5 bases, with 3 bases remaining between them. Here the CDR3 DNA reads TGTGCCAGCAGCCAGAGAGATACGCAGTATTTT. Its translation: CASSQRDTQYF.

The V call is TRBV9, the J call TRBJ1-3; D not resolved. The CDR3 spans 14 residues. The germline V gene has CDR1 SGDLS and CDR2 YYNGEE. Trimming pared 3 bases from V and 4 bases from J, leaving 11 bases between. CDR3 sequence (DNA): TGTGCCAGCAGCGCGACATACTCGGGAAACACCATATATTTT. The encoded protein is CASSATYSGNTIYF. Filled out from reference TRBV9 and TRBJ1-3, the complete variable domain reads DSGVTQTPKHLITATGQRVTLRCSPRSGDLSVYWYQQSLDQGLQFLIQYYNGEERAKGNILERFSAQQFPDLHSELNLSSLELGDSALYFCASSATYSGNTIYFGEGSWLTVV.

V gene TRBV2 combines with J gene TRBJ2-4; D perhaps matches TRBD1 (7 bases). The CDR3 consists of 16 residues. Germline V gives CDR1 SNHLY, CDR2 FYNNEI. V dropped 0 bases and J dropped 7 bases, with 16 bases sitting between them. DNA of the CDR3: TGTGCCAGCAGTGAAGCGCTTGGCAGGGGGGCCAACATTCAGTACTTC. This gives the protein CASSEALGRGANIQYF.

The chain carries TRBV2 and TRBJ2-3; 7 nucleotides match TRBD2. The CDR3 contains 14 residues. Germline CDR1 is SNHLY and CDR2 is FYNNEI. V lost 1 base, J lost 3 bases, and 1 base stayed unmatched. The CDR3 nucleotides read TGTGCCAGCAGTGAAGGGGGGGGGACAGATACGCAGTATTTT. It encodes CASSEGGGTDTQYF.

In nucleotides, the CDR3 is TGTGCCAGCCTCCGGACAGGCCGCTCTGGAAACACCATATATTTT. This translates into CASLRTGRSGNTIYF. The rearrangement links TRBV6-5 to TRBJ1-3, with 7 bases identical to TRBD1. With 8 bases clipped from V and 0 bases from J, the junction kept 7 bases outside the gene matches. Looked up from germline, CDR1 is MNHEY and CDR2 is SVGAGI. The CDR3 consists of 15 residues.

The DNA for the CDR3 is TGCGCCAGCAGCTTCGGAGAGACCCAGTACTTC. This gives the protein CASSFGETQYF. This sequence joins TRBV5-1 and TRBJ2-5; D gene ambiguous. Germline CDR1 reads SGHRS; CDR2 reads YFSETQ. V was cut by 2 bases and J by 4 bases, with 3 bases left in between. The CDR3 extends over 11 amino acids.

The chain employs TRBV4-3 and TRBJ1-6, with D possibly being TRBD1 (5 bases). CDR1 and CDR2 (germline): LGHNA, YSLEER. The length of the CDR3 is 14 residues. V lost 3 bases and J lost 10, with 13 bases in between. The CDR3 sequence: CASSQATDGSPLHF. The CDR3 nucleotides read TGCGCCAGCAGCCAGGCGACAGATGGGTCACCCCTCCACTTT.

The chain is built from TRBV4-1 and TRBJ1-2; 7 nucleotides align to TRBD1. Losses at the gene ends were 2 bases for V and 7 bases for J; bases not matched to a gene: 13. Germline values: CDR1 MGHRA, CDR2 YSYEKL. This CDR3 has 16 residues. CDR3 sequence: CASSQKDRIAGSGYTF. CDR3 coding DNA: TGCGCCAGCAGCCAAAAGGACAGGATAGCAGGGAGTGGCTACACCTTC.

The chain carries TRBV6-5 and TRBJ2-1; 12 positions agree with TRBD2. Germline values: CDR1 MNHEY, CDR2 SVGAGI. Trimming at V came to 0 bases and at J to 10 bases, leaving 4 bases not matched to a gene. The CDR3 is made up of 15 amino acids. CDR3 region: CASSYSLAGGLEQFF. DNA of the CDR3: TGTGCCAGCAGTTACTCTCTAGCGGGGGGGCTCGAGCAGTTCTTC.

The chain couples TRBV18 to TRBJ2-7, with D maybe TRBD1 (5 bases). CDR3 length: 15 residues. With 6 bases removed from V and 0 bases from J, the gap between germline ends came to 15 bases. Per the germline V gene, CDR1 is KGHSH and CDR2 is LQKENI. CDR3 residues: CASSPTEESSYEQYF. Here the CDR3 DNA reads TGTGCCAGCTCCCCGACAGAGGAGAGCTCCTACGAGCAGTACTTC.

V and J are TRBV11-3 and TRBJ2-5; 7 bases fit TRBD1. The CDR3 extends over 15 amino acids. Unmatched junction bases numbered 11, after V lost 5 bases and J lost 5 bases. Germline V gives CDR1 SGHNT, CDR2 YENEEA. The CDR3 protein is CASSPTGDGTETQYF. The CDR3 bases are TGTGCCAGCAGCCCCACAGGGGACGGAACTGAGACCCAGTACTTC.

V is TRBV2 and J is TRBJ1-1; D perhaps matches TRBD1 (6 bases). The germline V gene has CDR1 SNHLY and CDR2 FYNNEI. The CDR3 is made up of 13 amino acids. Trimming stripped 6 bases from V and 6 bases from J, with 14 bases between. The CDR3 bases are TGTGCCAGCAGAATGCCAGGGGTCCCTGAAGCTTTCTTT. It translates to CASRMPGVPEAFF. Looking up the rest from reference TRBV2 and TRBJ1-1 gives the full variable domain: EPEVTQTPSHQVTQMGQEVILRCVPISNHLYFYWYRQILGQKVEFLVSFYNNEISEKSEIFDDQFSVERPDGSNFTLKIRSTKLEDSAMYFCASRMPGVPEAFFGQGTRLTVV.

V usage is TRBV5-6 and J usage is TRBJ2-5; TRBD1 agrees at 11 bases. J was trimmed by 4 bases and V by 3 bases; bases with no gene match: 2. CDR3 size: 14 residues. Germline loops: CDR1 SGHDT, CDR2 YYEEEE. The CDR3 sequence is CASSSGQGGETQYF. CDR3 DNA: TGTGCCAGCAGCTCGGGACAGGGGGGAGAGACCCAGTACTTC.

V usage is TRBV15 and J usage is TRBJ1-4; 7 bases fit TRBD1. The CDR3 loop spans 15 amino acids. V shed 3 bases and J 4 bases; nucleotides not matched to a gene: 5. The germline gives CDR1 LNHNV, CDR2 YYDKDF (reference sequence). CDR3 sequence reads: CATSRPGDSNEKLFF. CDR3 nucleotide sequence: TGTGCCACCAGCAGGCCAGGGGACAGTAATGAAAAACTGTTTTTT.

The chain recombines TRBV18 with TRBJ2-1; 10 bases match TRBD2. CDR3 size: 16 residues. Germline V gene data show CDR1 as KGHSH and CDR2 as LQKENI. Unmatched junction bases numbered 8, after V lost 1 base and J lost 8 bases. The CDR3 is CASSPLYLAGVDEQFF. CDR3 in DNA: TGTGCCAGCTCACCACTTTATCTAGCGGGGGTGGATGAGCAGTTCTTC.